A single sample gave rise to the 17 T cell receptor beta chains below, sequenced in a study of blood T cell dynamics during melanoma immunotherapy. The protocol was immunoSEQ multiplex PCR, while the TCRdb copy is restricted to in-frame clones and leaves out a portion. The sample carries 8,400 or so clones, about 85% recorded once. Time point denoted: week 3, after first cycle of checkpoint inhibitor. The sequencing used blood, collected from a patient treated with checkpoint blockade. The receptors shown here come from a human donor with melanoma.

The chain links TRBV11-2 to TRBJ1-1; perhaps TRBD1 as D (5 bases). V shed 5 bases and J shed 6 bases, with 19 bases lying between them. The CDR3 covers 15 residues. The germline CDR1 and CDR2 sequences are SGHAT and FQNNGV. The CDR3 reads CASSPRGGVGAEAFF. The CDR3 DNA reads as TGTGCCAGCAGCCCTCGTGGGGGGGTCGGGGCTGAAGCTTTCTTT.

This chain joins TRBV28 and TRBJ1-3; D remains unclear. CDR1 and CDR2 from the germline V gene are MDHEN and SYDVKM. The CDR3 runs 14 residues. Trimming took off 7 bases at V and 0 bases at J, with 10 bases between the two ends. CDR3 coding DNA: TGTGCCAGCAATCGGCCGAGCTCTGGAAACACCATATATTTT. This gives the protein CASNRPSSGNTIYF.

The rearrangement links TRBV10-3 to TRBJ2-7; the match to TRBD1 covers 11 bases. CDR3 length equals 13 residues. With 10 bases clipped from V and 2 bases from J, the junction kept 4 bases outside the gene matches. The V gene's germline CDR1 is ENHRY and CDR2 SYGVKD. The CDR3 is CATRTGGAYEQYF. In nucleotides, the CDR3 is TGTGCCACCCGGACAGGGGGCGCCTACGAGCAGTACTTC.

V gene TRBV7-9 combines with J gene TRBJ2-7, with a weak D call TRBD2 (6 bases). The CDR3 runs 14 residues. The V end lost 5 bases, the J end lost 3 bases, and 14 bases lay between the germline ends. Germline CDR1 and CDR2: SEHNR and FQNEAQ (reference sequence). CDR3 amino acids: CASSPPGLYYEQYF. CDR3 sequence (DNA): TGTGCCAGCAGCCCTCCGGGACTCTACTACGAGCAGTACTTC.

The genes are TRBV5-1 and TRBJ2-7, with no clear D. CDR1 SGHRS and CDR2 YFSETQ come from the germline V gene. The ends were cut back, 4 bases at V and 1 base at J, with 12 bases in the middle. The CDR3 length is 14 residues. The CDR3 nucleotides read TGCGCCAGCAGCCAGGACGGCTTATCCTACGAGCAGTACTTC. Its translation: CASSQDGLSYEQYF.

The chain joins TRBV27 to TRBJ2-7; D is perhaps TRBD1 (6 bases). This CDR3 is built from 16 residues. Trimming removed 6 bases at V and 3 bases at J, with 21 bases between. CDR1 and CDR2 (germline): MNHEY, SMNVEV (reference sequence). CDR3 in amino acids: CASRSQTGTGFYEQYF. The CDR3 nucleotides read TGTGCCAGCAGGAGTCAGACAGGAACGGGATTCTACGAGCAGTACTTC.

The chain has TRBV29-1 and TRBJ2-7; 7 bases match TRBD2. This CDR3 contains 14 residues. V was clipped by 6 bases and J by 0 bases; unmatched bases: 8. Germline values: CDR1 SQVTM, CDR2 ANQGSEA. CDR3 DNA sequence: TGCAGCGTCGAGCGGGATACCAACTCCTACGAGCAGTACTTC. This sequence encodes CSVERDTNSYEQYF.

The gene calls are TRBV2 and TRBJ2-7; 8 bases are a match to TRBD1. CDR3 length equals 13 residues. Germline V CDR1 and CDR2: SNHLY, FYNNEI. With 7 bases clipped from V and 5 bases from J, the junction kept 7 bases outside the gene matches. The CDR3 sequence is CASTDRGEHEQYF. DNA for the CDR3: TGTGCCAGCACTGACAGGGGCGAACACGAGCAGTACTTC.

This sequence joins TRBV2 and TRBJ2-5; the match to TRBD1 covers 10 bases. The end of the DNA is better explained by TRBJ2-7, so the J call may be wrong. The CDR3 spans 15 residues. CDR1 is SNHLY, CDR2 FYNNEI, per germline. The CDR3 sequence: CASTKGDRGRNEQYF. In DNA form, the CDR3 reads TGTGCCAGCACGAAAGGGGACAGGGGAAGGAACGAGCAGTACTTC.

This chain uses TRBV28 with TRBJ2-5; 7 bases match TRBD1. TRBJ2-7 matches the DNA end more closely, so the J call is doubtful. This CDR3 comprises 16 residues. Germline V CDR1 and CDR2: MDHEN, SYDVKM. CDR3 sequence: CASIASGQGGAGEQYF. The CDR3 DNA is TGTGCCAGCATCGCCTCTGGCCAAGGGGGCGCGGGCGAGCAGTACTTC.

J is TRBJ2-7 and V is TRBV2; TRBD2 is a possible D gene (6 bases). V lost 2 bases, J lost 8 bases, and 16 bases lay in between. Germline assignment: CDR1 SNHLY and CDR2 FYNNEI. CDR3 length: 14 amino acids. Here the CDR3 DNA reads TGTGCCAGCAGTGAACCGGGACTCCCCGCGCAGCAGTACTTC. Translated, it gives CASSEPGLPAQQYF.

V is TRBV13 and J is TRBJ2-7; the match to TRBD2 covers 13 bases. Germline trimming cut 5 bases from V and 11 bases from J; bases unmatched to any gene: 6. Germline loops: CDR1 PRHDT, CDR2 FYEKMQ (reference sequence). The CDR3 is 13 amino acids. The CDR3 DNA follows: TGTGCCAGCAGCCCAGGGACTAGCGGGAATAAGTACTTC. Translated, it gives CASSPGTSGNKYF.

This chain links TRBV7-9 with TRBJ2-7; D possibly matches TRBD1 or TRBD2 (5 bases each). Germline CDR1 SEHNR, CDR2 FQNEAQ (reference sequence). V was pared by 5 bases and J by 4 bases, with 15 bases between. CDR3 size: 14 residues. CDR3: CASSVRDAAYEQYF. The CDR3 region has the DNA TGTGCCAGCAGCGTCCGGGACGCGGCATACGAGCAGTACTTC.

V usage is TRBV9 and J usage is TRBJ1-3, with a tentative D call TRBD1 (6 bases). Germline assignment: CDR1 SGDLS and CDR2 YYNGEE. The CDR3 sequence is 15 residues long. Deletions cut 0 bases from V and 0 bases from J, with 7 bases between. The CDR3 is CASSVAGDSGNTIYF. The DNA of the CDR3 is TGTGCCAGCAGCGTAGCAGGGGACTCTGGAAACACCATATATTTT. The complete variable domain, with remaining parts taken from reference TRBV9 and TRBJ1-3, reads DSGVTQTPKHLITATGQRVTLRCSPRSGDLSVYWYQQSLDQGLQFLIQYYNGEERAKGNILERFSAQQFPDLHSELNLSSLELGDSALYFCASSVAGDSGNTIYFGEGSWLTVV.

The genes are TRBV11-3 and TRBJ2-3; the D gene is possibly TRBD2 (6 bases). The CDR3 loop spans 15 amino acids. The germline V gene has CDR1 SGHNT and CDR2 YENEEA. The ends were cut back, 2 bases at V and 6 bases at J, with 15 bases in the middle. CDR3 nucleotide sequence: TGTGCCAGCAGCTTAAGGTCATCGGGAGCTGATACGCAGTATTTT. Its protein product is CASSLRSSGADTQYF.

This rearrangement joins TRBV6-6 to TRBJ2-7, with 11 bases lining up with TRBD2. CDR3 length equals 13 residues. Germline CDR1 MNHNY, CDR2 SVGAGI (reference sequence). The trim removed 6 bases at V and 3 bases at J, leaving 1 base unmatched. The CDR3 protein is CASRLAGVYEQYF. DNA of the CDR3: TGTGCCAGCAGACTAGCGGGAGTCTACGAGCAGTACTTC.

The rearrangement links TRBV19 to TRBJ1-1; no definite D call. Germline assignment: CDR1 LNHDA and CDR2 SQIVND (reference sequence). Trimming took 3 bases from V and 1 from J, leaving 6 bases between them. This CDR3 has 13 residues. The CDR3 coding sequence is TGTGCCAGTAGTATTATGGGGAACACTGAAGCTTTCTTT. It is translated as CASSIMGNTEAFF.